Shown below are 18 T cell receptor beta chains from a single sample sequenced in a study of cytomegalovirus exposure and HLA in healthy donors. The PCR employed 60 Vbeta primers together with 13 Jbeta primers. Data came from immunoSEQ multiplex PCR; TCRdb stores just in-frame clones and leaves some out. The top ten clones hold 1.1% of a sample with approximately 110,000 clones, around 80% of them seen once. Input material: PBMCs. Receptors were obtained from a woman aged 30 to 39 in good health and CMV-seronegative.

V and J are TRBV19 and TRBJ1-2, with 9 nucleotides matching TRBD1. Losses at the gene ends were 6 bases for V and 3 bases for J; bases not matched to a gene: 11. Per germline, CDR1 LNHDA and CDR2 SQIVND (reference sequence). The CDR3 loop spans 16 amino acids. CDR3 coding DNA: TGTGCCAGTAGCCTAGGGGTCGACAGGGGGGACTATGGCTACACCTTC. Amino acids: CASSLGVDRGDYGYTF.

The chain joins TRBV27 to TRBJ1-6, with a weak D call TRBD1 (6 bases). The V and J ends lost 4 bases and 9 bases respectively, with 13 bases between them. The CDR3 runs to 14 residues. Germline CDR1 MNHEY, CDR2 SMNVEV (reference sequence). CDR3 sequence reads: CASSSHGQLSPLHF. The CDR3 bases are TGTGCCAGCAGTTCCCACGGACAGCTTTCACCCCTCCACTTT.

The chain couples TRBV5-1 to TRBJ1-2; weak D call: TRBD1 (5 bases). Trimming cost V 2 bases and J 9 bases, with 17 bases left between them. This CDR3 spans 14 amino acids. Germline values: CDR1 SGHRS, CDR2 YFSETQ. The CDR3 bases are TGCGCCAGCAGCTTAGCGGGGGAGGCTCTTAGCTACACCTTC. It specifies CASSLAGEALSYTF. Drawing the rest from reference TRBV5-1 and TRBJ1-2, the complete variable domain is KAGVTQTPRYLIKTRGQQVTLSCSPISGHRSVSWYQQTPGQGLQFLFEYFSETQRNKGNFPGRFSGRQFSNSRSEMNVSTLELGDSALYLCASSLAGEALSYTFGSGTRLTVV.

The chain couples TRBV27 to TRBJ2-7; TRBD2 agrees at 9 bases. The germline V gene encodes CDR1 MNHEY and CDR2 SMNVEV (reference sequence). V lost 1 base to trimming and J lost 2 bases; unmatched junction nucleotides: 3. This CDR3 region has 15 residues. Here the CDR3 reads CASSLYSGGPYEQYF. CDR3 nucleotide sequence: TGTGCCAGCAGTTTATATAGCGGGGGCCCCTACGAGCAGTACTTC.

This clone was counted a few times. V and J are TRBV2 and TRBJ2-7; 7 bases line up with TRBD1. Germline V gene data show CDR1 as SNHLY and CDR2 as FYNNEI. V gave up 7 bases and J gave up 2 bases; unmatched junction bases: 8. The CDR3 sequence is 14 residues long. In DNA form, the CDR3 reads TGTGCCAGCACTATGGACAGGAGGACCTACGAGCAGTACTTC. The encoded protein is CASTMDRRTYEQYF.

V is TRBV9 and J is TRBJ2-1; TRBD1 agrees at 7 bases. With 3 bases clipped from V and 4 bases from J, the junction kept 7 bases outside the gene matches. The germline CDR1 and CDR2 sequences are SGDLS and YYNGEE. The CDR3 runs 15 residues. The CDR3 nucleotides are TGTGCCAGCAGCGGTAAGGGGGACAGATACAATGAGCAGTTCTTC. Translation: CASSGKGDRYNEQFF.

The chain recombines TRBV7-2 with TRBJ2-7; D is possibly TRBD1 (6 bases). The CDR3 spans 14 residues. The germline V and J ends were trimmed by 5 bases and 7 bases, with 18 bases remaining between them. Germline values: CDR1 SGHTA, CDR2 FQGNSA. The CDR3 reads CASSRDTVFGEQYF. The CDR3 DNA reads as TGTGCCAGCAGCCGGGACACGGTTTTTGGGGAGCAGTACTTC.

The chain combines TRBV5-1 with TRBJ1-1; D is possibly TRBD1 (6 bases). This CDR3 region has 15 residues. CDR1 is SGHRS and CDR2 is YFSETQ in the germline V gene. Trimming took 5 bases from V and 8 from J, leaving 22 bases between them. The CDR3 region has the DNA TGCGCCAGCAGTCGCATTATCTCACAGGGAATGGAAGCTTTCTTT. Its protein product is CASSRIISQGMEAFF.

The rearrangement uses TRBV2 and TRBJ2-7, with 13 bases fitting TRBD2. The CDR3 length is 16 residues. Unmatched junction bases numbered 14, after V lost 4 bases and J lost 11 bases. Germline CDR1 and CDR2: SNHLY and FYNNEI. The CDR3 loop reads CASSGQGLAGTALEYF. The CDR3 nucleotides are TGTGCCAGCAGTGGGCAGGGACTAGCGGGGACGGCGCTTGAGTACTTC.

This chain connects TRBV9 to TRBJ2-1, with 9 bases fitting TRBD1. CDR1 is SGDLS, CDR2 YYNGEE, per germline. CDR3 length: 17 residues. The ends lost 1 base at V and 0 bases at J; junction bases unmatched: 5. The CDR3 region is CASSVLGQGLSYNEQFF. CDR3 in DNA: TGTGCCAGCAGCGTACTGGGACAGGGCCTCTCCTACAATGAGCAGTTCTTC.

In nucleotides, the CDR3 is TGTGCCAGCAGCCACGGAGGGGCGACGAGTGAAAAACTGTTTTTT. Translation: CASSHGGATSEKLFF. The gene calls are TRBV6-5 and TRBJ1-4; D possibly corresponds to TRBD1 (5 bases). Trimming cost V 6 bases and J 7 bases, with 18 bases left between them. Germline V gene sequence: CDR1 MNHEY, CDR2 SVGAGI. The CDR3 totals 15 residues.

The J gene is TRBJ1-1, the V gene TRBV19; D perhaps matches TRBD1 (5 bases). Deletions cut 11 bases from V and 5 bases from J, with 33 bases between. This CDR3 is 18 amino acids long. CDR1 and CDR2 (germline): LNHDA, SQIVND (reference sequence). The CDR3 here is CASSGRGGTPGMGTEAFF. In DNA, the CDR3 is TGTGCCTCTAGTGGGCGGGGGGGGACGCCGGGCATGGGGACTGAAGCTTTCTTT.

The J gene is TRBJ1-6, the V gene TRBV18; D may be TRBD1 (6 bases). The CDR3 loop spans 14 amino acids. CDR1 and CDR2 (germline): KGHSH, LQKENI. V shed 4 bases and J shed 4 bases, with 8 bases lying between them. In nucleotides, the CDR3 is TGTGCCAGCTCACAGGACAGTTATAATTCACCCCTCCACTTT. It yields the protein CASSQDSYNSPLHF. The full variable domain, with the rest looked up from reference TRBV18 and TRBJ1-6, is NAGVMQNPRHLVRRRGQEARLRCSPMKGHSHVYWYRQLPEEGLKFMVYLQKENIIDESGMPKERFSAEFPKEGPSILRIQQVVRGDSAAYFCASSQDSYNSPLHFGNGTRLTVT.

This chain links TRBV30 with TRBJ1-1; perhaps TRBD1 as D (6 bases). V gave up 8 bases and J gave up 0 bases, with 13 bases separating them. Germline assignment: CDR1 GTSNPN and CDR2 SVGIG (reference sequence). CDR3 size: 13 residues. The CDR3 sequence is CATNREMNTEAFF. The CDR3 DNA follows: TGTGCCACAAACAGGGAAATGAACACTGAAGCTTTCTTT.

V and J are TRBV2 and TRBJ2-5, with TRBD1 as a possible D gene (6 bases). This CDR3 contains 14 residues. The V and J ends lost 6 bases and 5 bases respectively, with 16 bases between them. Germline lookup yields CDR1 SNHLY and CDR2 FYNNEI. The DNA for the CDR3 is TGTGCCAGCAGCTTACAGGGTCCGCGGGAGACCCAGTACTTC. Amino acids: CASSLQGPRETQYF. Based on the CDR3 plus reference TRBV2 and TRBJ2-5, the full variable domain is EPEVTQTPSHQVTQMGQEVILRCVPISNHLYFYWYRQILGQKVEFLVSFYNNEISEKSEIFDDQFSVERPDGSNFTLKIRSTKLEDSAMYFCASSLQGPRETQYFGPGTRLLVL.

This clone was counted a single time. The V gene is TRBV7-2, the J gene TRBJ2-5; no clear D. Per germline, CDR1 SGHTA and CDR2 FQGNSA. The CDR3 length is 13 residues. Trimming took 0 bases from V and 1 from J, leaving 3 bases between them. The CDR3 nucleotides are TGTGCCAGCAGCTTAGCGAGCCAAGAGACCCAGTACTTC. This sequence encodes CASSLASQETQYF.

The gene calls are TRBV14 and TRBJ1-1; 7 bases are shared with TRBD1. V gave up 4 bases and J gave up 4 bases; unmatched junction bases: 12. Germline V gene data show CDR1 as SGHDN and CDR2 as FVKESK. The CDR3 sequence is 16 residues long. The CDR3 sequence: CASSRHQGVVSTEAFF. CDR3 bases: TGTGCCAGCAGCCGGCATCAGGGGGTTGTTTCCACTGAAGCTTTCTTT.

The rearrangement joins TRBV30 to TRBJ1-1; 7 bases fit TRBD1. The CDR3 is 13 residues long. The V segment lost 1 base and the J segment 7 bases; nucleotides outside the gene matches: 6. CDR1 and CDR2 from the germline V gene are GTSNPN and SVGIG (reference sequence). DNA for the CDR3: TGTGCCTGGAGTGGTTCAGGGGGGAGTGAAGCTTTCTTT. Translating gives CAWSGSGGSEAFF.